The subject of this entry is one T cell receptor beta chain. Its antigen is undetermined. The data belong to a study of molecular identifiers for immune sequencing clone quantification. Overall study context: In replicates, the authors split RNA from about 20,000 or 100,000 naive CD8 cells five ways and sequenced four.

Naive CD8 T cells were FACS-sorted by CD8+CD4-CCR7+CD45RA+ markers. Study conclusions and caveats: Investigators reportedly could detect spiked Jurkat TCR RNA from one cell among approximately 1.1 million naive cells. Identical TCR molecules can share a barcode, and this sharing could underestimate highly expanded clone sizes.

TCRdb reprocessed the PCR reads with MiXCR, giving one entry per CDR3 protein. The profile shows around 480,000 distinct CDR3 sequences, roughly 25% of them singletons. This CDR3 is 17 amino acids long. V shed 0 bases and J 9 bases; nucleotides not matched to a gene: 14. The germline V gene encodes CDR1 MGHRA and CDR2 YSYEKL. Sequencing was performed on naive CD8+ T cells from blood, with Jurkat cell RNA spiked in. Indicated subset: FACS-sorted CD8+CD4-CCR7+CD45RA+ naive T cells. This chain uses TRBV4-1 with TRBJ2-1; 7 bases are shared with TRBD2. The receptor comes from a human donor in good health. Some libraries in this study had Jurkat cell RNA spiked in. The CDR3 DNA sequence: TGCGCCAGCAGCCAAGATCCTCCCGGGAGGTCCAACGGTGAGCAGTTCTTC. This gives the protein CASSQDPPGRSNGEQFF.